This T cell receptor beta chain comes out of a study of blood T cell repertoires in COVID-19. Overall study: Samples representing acute and convalescent COVID-19 were sourced from the United States, Italy and Spain.

TCRdb's copy holds only in-frame clones and misses some; the assay was immunoSEQ multiplex PCR. The sample lists about 190,000 clones, roughly four fifths occurring once. CDR1 and CDR2 (germline): SEHNR, FQNEAQ (reference sequence). Trimming cost V 4 bases and J 5 bases, with 24 bases left between them. CDR3 length equals 18 residues. This clone was detected only a few times. V and J are TRBV7-9 and TRBJ2-1; possible D gene TRBD2, 5 bases. This TCR came from a man in his fifties who had recovered from COVID-19. The sample taken for sequencing was peripheral blood. The CDR3 DNA sequence: TGTGCCAGCAGCTCCCGTACCCAAATACTAGATTCGAACAATGAGCAGTTCTTC. It is translated as CASSSRTQILDSNNEQFF.